Below, 26 T cell receptor beta chains from the same sample are listed, as sequenced in a study of blood T cells in healthy people across ages. Sample-barcoded 5' priming and a J-beta primer mix drove a second PCR of about 6 to 12 cycles. TCRdb ran MiXCR on the 5' RACE reads and lists one entry per CDR3 protein. The table records about 640,000 distinct CDR3 sequences, 58% of them present only once. Sample: blood. Receptor source: a man in his 60s in good health.

This clonotype was counted only a few times. The chain links TRBV5-1 to TRBJ2-5, with 10 bases matching TRBD1. The tail of the sequence fits TRBJ2-7 better, so the J call may be wrong. Germline assignment: CDR1 SGHRS and CDR2 YFSETQ. This CDR3 is built from 15 residues. CDR3 DNA sequence: TGCGCCAGCAGCCCACGACAGGGGGCGAAGTACGAGCAGTACTTC. Protein sequence: CASSPRQGAKYEQYF.

CDR3 DNA sequence: TGCGCCAGCAGCCCCACCGCACTAGCTTCCGAGCAGTACTTC. This sequence encodes CASSPTALASEQYF. The chain carries TRBV4-1 and TRBJ2-7, with TRBD2 as a possible D gene (6 bases). The CDR3 runs 14 residues. The germline V and J ends were trimmed by 4 bases and 6 bases, with 16 bases remaining between them. Germline-derived CDR1 and CDR2 are MGHRA and YSYEKL.

V is TRBV9 and J is TRBJ2-7; perhaps D is TRBD1 or TRBD2 (6 bases each). CDR1 is SGDLS, CDR2 YYNGEE, per germline. Trimming left V 0 bases short and J 5 bases short, with 15 bases between. The CDR3 extends over 15 amino acids. The CDR3 DNA reads as TGTGCCAGCAGCGTAGTGCCAGGGGAGGATAACGAGCAGTACTTC. This gives the protein CASSVVPGEDNEQYF. Variable domain in full (rest from reference TRBV9 and TRBJ2-7): DSGVTQTPKHLITATGQRVTLRCSPRSGDLSVYWYQQSLDQGLQFLIQYYNGEERAKGNILERFSAQQFPDLHSELNLSSLELGDSALYFCASSVVPGEDNEQYFGPGTRLTVT.

This sequence joins TRBV20-1 and TRBJ2-3, with 8 nucleotides matching TRBD2. V shed 0 bases, J shed 2 bases, and the junction held 7 bases outside the gene matches. The CDR3 sequence is 16 residues long. Germline CDR1 and CDR2: DFQATT and SNEGSKA (reference sequence). Here the CDR3 reads CSARDHRREVTDTQYF. The DNA for the CDR3 is TGCAGTGCTAGAGATCACAGGCGGGAGGTCACAGATACGCAGTATTTT.

The rearrangement uses TRBV18 and TRBJ2-7, with D maybe TRBD2 (6 bases). This CDR3 is built from 15 residues. Trimming took off 6 bases at V and 0 bases at J, with 15 bases between the two ends. Germline V gene lookup returns CDR1 KGHSH and CDR2 LQKENI. The CDR3 here is CASSNGGESSYEQYF. CDR3 DNA sequence: TGTGCCAGCTCTAACGGCGGGGAGAGCTCCTACGAGCAGTACTTC.

This clonotype was counted only a few times. The chain employs TRBV10-3 and TRBJ2-1; D is possibly TRBD2 (5 bases). Germline V gene data show CDR1 as ENHRY and CDR2 as SYGVKD. V lost 6 bases and J 5 bases, leaving 14 bases between the germline ends. The CDR3 spans 14 residues. In nucleotides, the CDR3 is TGTGCCATCAGGGGCCCCACCGGGGACAATGAGCAGTTCTTC. Amino acids: CAIRGPTGDNEQFF.

The V call is TRBV10-2, the J call TRBJ2-5, with 14 nucleotides matching TRBD2. This CDR3 contains 16 residues. Germline V gene data show CDR1 as WSHSY and CDR2 as SAAADI. V shed 7 bases, J shed 2 bases, and the junction held 6 bases outside the gene matches. The CDR3 spells CASMTGLAGGQETQYF. DNA for the CDR3: TGCGCCAGCATGACTGGACTAGCGGGGGGACAAGAGACCCAGTACTTC.

This clonotype has just one count. This sequence joins TRBV25-1 and TRBJ1-4; 11 bases fit TRBD1. The CDR3 contains 16 residues. J gave up 8 bases and V 5 bases, and 10 bases lay outside the gene matches. The germline CDR1 and CDR2 sequences are MGHDK and SYGVNS. CDR3 region: CASSTGTGGIGEKLFF. CDR3 nucleotides: TGTGCCAGCAGTACTGGGACAGGGGGTATCGGAGAAAAACTGTTTTTT.

The rearrangement links TRBV3-1 to TRBJ1-1; tentatively, D is TRBD1 (5 bases). The V gene's germline CDR1 is LGHDT and CDR2 YNNKEL (reference sequence). CDR3 size: 15 residues. Trimming removed 0 bases from V and 4 bases from J, with 12 bases in between. CDR3 residues: CASSQDQGDGTEAFF. Written as DNA, the CDR3 is TGTGCCAGCAGCCAAGATCAGGGAGACGGCACTGAAGCTTTCTTT.

Here the CDR3 reads CASRRSGGETQYF. The CDR3 DNA follows: TGTGCCAGCAGGCGGAGCGGGGGGGAGACCCAGTACTTC. The chain uses TRBV25-1 and TRBJ2-4; 9 bases match TRBD2. The DNA matches TRBJ2-5 better at its end, which makes the J call doubtful. The germline gives CDR1 MGHDK, CDR2 SYGVNS. This CDR3 is 13 amino acids long.

The chain has TRBV6-1 and TRBJ2-3; 10 bases map to TRBD1. V was clipped by 8 bases and J by 5 bases; unmatched bases: 4. CDR1 MNHNS and CDR2 SASEGT come from the germline V gene. This CDR3 region has 13 residues. The CDR3 loop is CASSGTGVDTQYF. In DNA form, the CDR3 reads TGTGCCAGCTCTGGGACAGGGGTAGATACGCAGTATTTT.

The CDR3 bases are TGCAGTGCTAGAGGCGGGGGGCACTACGAGCAGTACTTC. Translating gives CSARGGGHYEQYF. The chain employs TRBV20-1 and TRBJ2-7; 8 positions agree with TRBD2. CDR3 length: 13 residues. With 1 base clipped from V and 3 bases from J, the junction kept 2 bases outside the gene matches. Germline values: CDR1 DFQATT, CDR2 SNEGSKA (reference sequence).

The CDR3 bases are TGTGCCAGCAGTCATAATCAGGCGCGAGGATCCGGGGAGCTGTTTTTT. It yields the protein CASSHNQARGSGELFF. The V gene is TRBV6-5, the J gene TRBJ2-2, with no clear D. From germline, CDR1 is MNHEY and CDR2 SVGAGI. V was shortened by 5 bases and J by 6 bases, with 19 bases between the two germline ends. CDR3 length: 16 amino acids.

This rearrangement joins TRBV6-1 to TRBJ1-4; D call uncertain. Trimming took off 3 bases at V and 3 bases at J, with 14 bases between the two ends. Germline V gene lookup returns CDR1 MNHNS and CDR2 SASEGT. The CDR3 has 16 amino acids. The CDR3 region is CASSDSRRNANEKLFF. Written as DNA, the CDR3 is TGTGCCAGCAGTGATTCCAGGAGGAATGCTAATGAAAAACTGTTTTTT.

V and J are TRBV20-1 and TRBJ1-2; a possible D gene is TRBD1 (5 bases). The CDR3 contains 16 residues. Trimming shortened V by 0 bases and J by 5 bases, and 19 bases separated the two germline ends. Germline assignment: CDR1 DFQATT and CDR2 SNEGSKA (reference sequence). The CDR3 is CSARDRLRGSPYGYTF. The CDR3 DNA sequence: TGCAGTGCTAGAGATCGGCTGAGGGGCTCTCCGTATGGCTACACCTTC.

CDR3 sequence: CSVGISGDGEQFF. CDR3 DNA: TGCAGCGTTGGGATTAGCGGGGATGGTGAGCAGTTCTTC. The genes are TRBV29-1 and TRBJ2-1; 8 bases line up with TRBD2. The ends lost 4 bases at V and 9 bases at J; junction bases unmatched: 8. The CDR3 sequence is 13 residues long. The germline V gene encodes CDR1 SQVTM and CDR2 ANQGSEA.

There are a few counts of this clonotype. V is TRBV20-1 and J is TRBJ2-5; TRBD2 matches at 9 bases. The CDR3 has 15 amino acids. The germline V gene has CDR1 DFQATT and CDR2 SNEGSKA (reference sequence). V trimming: 3 bases; J trimming: 4 bases; junction bases outside the gene matches: 9. The CDR3 protein is CSASGIVAGAETQYF. The CDR3 bases are TGCAGTGCTAGTGGAATCGTAGCGGGGGCAGAGACCCAGTACTTC.

The rearrangement links TRBV27 to TRBJ2-5; D is perhaps TRBD2 (5 bases). This CDR3 region has 14 residues. Germline lookup yields CDR1 MNHEY and CDR2 SMNVEV (reference sequence). V lost 3 bases, J lost 11 bases, and 19 bases lay in between. The CDR3, as DNA: TGTGCCAGCAGTTTTGCGTCAGCGGTGAGGGAGCAGTACTTC. It codes for CASSFASAVREQYF.

Only a few counts were recorded for this clonotype. The chain links TRBV20-1 to TRBJ2-1, with TRBD2 matching 12 bases. This CDR3 is 13 amino acids long. The J segment lost 7 bases and the V segment lost 7 bases, leaving 5 bases of the junction unmatched. Looked up from germline, CDR1 is DFQATT and CDR2 is SNEGSKA (reference sequence). For the CDR3, the DNA is TGCAGTGGACTAGCGGGGGTCAGGAATGAGCAGTTCTTC. It is translated as CSGLAGVRNEQFF.

The gene calls are TRBV3-1 and TRBJ2-1; 11 nucleotides line up with TRBD2. The germline V gene has CDR1 LGHDT and CDR2 YNNKEL (reference sequence). This CDR3 contains 14 residues. J gave up 9 bases and V 3 bases, and 4 bases lay outside the gene matches. CDR3 loop: CASSQTSGDGEQFF. As DNA, the CDR3 is TGTGCCAGCAGCCAGACTAGCGGGGACGGTGAGCAGTTCTTC.

The gene calls are TRBV3-1 and TRBJ1-2, with D unclear. The CDR3 length is 14 residues. From germline, CDR1 is LGHDT and CDR2 YNNKEL (reference sequence). Trimming pared 0 bases from V and 3 bases from J, leaving 8 bases between. The CDR3 DNA reads as TGTGCCAGCAGCCAAGATCTGGGGTACTATGGCTACACCTTC. Translation gives CASSQDLGYYGYTF.

V gene TRBV5-1 combines with J gene TRBJ2-1, with 9 bases aligning to TRBD2. After removal of 0 bases from V and 7 bases from J, the junction contained 11 bases not matched to a gene. Germline loops: CDR1 SGHRS, CDR2 YFSETQ. CDR3 size: 17 residues. CDR3: CASSLGAGSGGRNEQFF. CDR3 in DNA: TGCGCCAGCAGCTTGGGCGCAGGTAGCGGGGGTAGGAATGAGCAGTTCTTC.

This clonotype was seen only a few times. V is TRBV12-3 or TRBV12-4 and J is TRBJ2-5; no clear D. V shed 6 bases and J shed 7 bases, with 6 bases lying between them. The CDR3 is 10 residues long. CDR3 DNA: TGTGCCAGCAGCCGAGGGACCCAGTACTTC. This sequence encodes CASSRGTQYF.

The chain has TRBV6-2 or TRBV6-3 and TRBJ2-7, with D uncertain. The CDR3 is 12 residues long. Between the trimmed V and J ends, which lost 5 bases and 6 bases, there was a span of 11 bases. Germline CDR1 MNHEY, CDR2 SVGEGT. The CDR3 DNA sequence: TGTGCCAGCAGTCCCGTGGTGGGCGAGCAGTACTTC. Its translation is CASSPVVGEQYF.

The table lists this clonotype with a few counts. J is TRBJ1-4 and V is TRBV20-1; 8 positions match TRBD1. CDR3 length: 14 amino acids. V lost 0 bases to trimming and J lost 10 bases; unmatched junction nucleotides: 7. The germline V gene has CDR1 DFQATT and CDR2 SNEGSKA (reference sequence). The CDR3 here is CSARDGTGGGKLFF. The CDR3, as DNA: TGCAGTGCTAGAGATGGGACAGGAGGTGGAAAACTGTTTTTT.

The V gene is TRBV10-2, the J gene TRBJ2-1; a possible D gene is TRBD2 (6 bases). CDR1 and CDR2 (germline): WSHSY, SAAADI. V lost 7 bases and J lost 7, with 17 bases in between. CDR3 size: 14 residues. CDR3 sequence (DNA): TGCGCCAGCACCGAGGGCGGGGAGAGGAATGAGCAGTTCTTC. Translated: CASTEGGERNEQFF.